This is a list of T cell receptor beta chains from one sample in a study of T cells in Graves' hyperthyroidism and ophthalmopathy. MiXCR, run by TCRdb on the multiplex PCR reads, gives a single entry per CDR3 protein. The table shows 350,000 to 450,000 distinct CDR3 sequences, with about 15% occurring only once. The specimen sequenced was blood. These receptors were collected from a woman in her twenties or thirties with Graves' hyperthyroidism that later progressed to Graves' ophthalmopathy. The CDR3 runs from the conserved cysteine through the conserved F or W. D genes are given only for firm matches. Clone sizes are given selectively: once, few, many, or a class where the clone is expanded.

j_call | d_call | clone_size | v_call | cdr3_nt | cdr3_aa
TRBJ2-7 | TRBD2 | many | TRBV15 | TGTGCCACCAAAGAGGGAGGGGATCCGGAGGAGCAGTACTTC | CATKEGGDPEEQYF
TRBJ2-3 | - | many | TRBV2 | TGTGCCAGCAGAGTGGGTCTAGATACGCAGTATTTT | CASRVGLDTQYF
TRBJ2-7 | - | few | TRBV7-2 | TGTGCCAGCAGCTTGGAGATGACTTACGAGCAGTACTTC | CASSLEMTYEQYF
TRBJ1-1 | TRBD1 | many | TRBV5-1 | TGCGCCAGCAGCTTGGGGACAGGGCTGAACACTGAAGCTTTCTTT | CASSLGTGLNTEAFF
TRBJ1-4 | TRBD1 | few | TRBV25-1 | TGTGCCAGCAGTGAACAGGGGAGGGGGCCTGTTGAAAAACTGTTTTTT | CASSEQGRGPVEKLFF
TRBJ1-2 | TRBD1 | - | TRBV20-1 | TGCAGTGCTAGAAAACAGGGGAACTATGGCTACACCTTC | CSARKQGNYGYTF
TRBJ1-2 | - | many | TRBV29-1 | TGCAGCGTTGAAGTGGTTCAAATGGCTGGCTACACCTTC | CSVEVVQMAGYTF
TRBJ2-7 | - | many | TRBV12-3/TRBV12-4 | TGTGCCAGCAGTTTTGTCGAGGGGGTGGGCGAGCAGTACTTC | CASSFVEGVGEQYF
TRBJ1-4 | - | - | TRBV9 | TGTGCCAGCAGCGTAGGGGGGGCTAATGAAAAACTGTTTTTT | CASSVGGANEKLFF
TRBJ2-5 | TRBD2 | many | TRBV29-1 | TGCAGCGTTGAAGAAGCTAGCGGGAGTCCTCAAGAGACCCAGTACTTC | CSVEEASGSPQETQYF
TRBJ2-3 | - | few | TRBV5-1 | TGCGCCAGCAGCTTGGGAGACTGGACCCTCACAGATACGCAGTATTTT | CASSLGDWTLTDTQYF
TRBJ1-1 | TRBD1 | - | TRBV20-1 | TGCAGTGCTAGAGATACAGGGGTCGATACTGAAGCTTTCTTT | CSARDTGVDTEAFF
TRBJ2-5 | - | many | TRBV24-1 | TGTGCCACCAGCCAGAGGCAGGATGGCAGGACCCAGTACTTC | CATSQRQDGRTQYF
TRBJ2-2 | - | many | TRBV11-3 | TGTGCCAGCAGCCGTAGCGAAATATTACAGGGAGCCGGGGAGCTGTTTTTT | CASSRSEILQGAGELFF
TRBJ2-7 | - | many | TRBV27 | TGTGCCAGCAAAAACAGATACGAATACGAGCAGTACTTC | CASKNRYEYEQYF
TRBJ1-6 | - | many | TRBV2 | TGTGCCAGCACCGAAGAGGCAGAGTATTCACCCCTCCACTTT | CASTEEAEYSPLHF